This T cell receptor beta chain is from a study of Graves' ophthalmopathy and Graves' hyperthyroidism. CAS ≥3, NOSPECS ≥4, moderate-to-severe activity and duration under 3 months marked donors with ophthalmopathy. RNA transcripts provided the template for amplifying TCR beta CDR3 regions. HTBI primers were employed in first-round RT-PCR, then a second-round multiplex PCR followed. TCRdb recomputed calls from the multiplex PCR reads with MiXCR, one row per CDR3 protein. The sample yields 660,000 or so distinct CDR3 sequences, over 40% seen once. Trimming removed 3 bases at V and 3 bases at J, with 12 bases between. This CDR3 spans 14 amino acids. Germline lookup yields CDR1 SEHNR and CDR2 FQNEAQ (reference sequence). This clonotype was seen at least ten times.

The sample comprised peripheral blood. This TCR derives from an adult man with Graves' ophthalmopathy. The genes are TRBV7-9 and TRBJ2-7; possible D gene TRBD1, 5 bases. The CDR3 sequence is CASSFAQGGYEQYF. As DNA, the CDR3 is TGTGCCAGCAGCTTTGCGCAGGGCGGCTACGAGCAGTACTTC.